The 12 T cell receptor beta chains in this list originate from one sample, sequenced in a study of T cell repertoires in cytomegalovirus infection. Which antigens these TCRs recognize remains unknown. TCRdb fed the reads into MiXCR, producing one record per CDR3 protein. Seen here are 450,000 to 600,000 distinct CDR3 sequences, about 42% observed once, and the top ten hold just under 45%. The material sequenced was cultured PBMCs, taken from culture after CMV antigen stimulation. The receptors derive from a human donor in good health (CMV status not recorded). Some clones in this sample may be carry-over from other donors' samples.

This clonotype was counted a single time. The chain is built from TRBV6-1 and TRBJ1-5; no reliable D call. Germline CDR1 MNHNS, CDR2 SASEGT. This CDR3 has 14 amino acids. V shed 4 bases and J shed 6 bases, with 13 bases lying between them. The CDR3 protein is CASSVQQAAQPQHF. The DNA of the CDR3 is TGTGCCAGCAGTGTACAGCAGGCGGCTCAGCCCCAGCATTTT.

The rearrangement links TRBV12-3 or TRBV12-4 to TRBJ2-1, with 13 nucleotides matching TRBD2. The CDR3 is 17 residues long. J was trimmed by 4 bases and V by 6 bases; bases with no gene match: 9. CDR3 loop: CASRERGLAGPYNEQFF. The CDR3 nucleotides are TGTGCCAGCAGGGAGAGGGGACTAGCGGGACCGTACAATGAGCAGTTCTTC.

This clonotype was detected only a few times. The rearrangement joins TRBV7-2 to TRBJ2-3; weak D call: TRBD2 (6 bases). This CDR3 comprises 15 residues. Germline V gene data show CDR1 as SGHTA and CDR2 as FQGNSA. The V and J ends lost 3 bases and 0 bases respectively, with 10 bases between them. The CDR3 DNA follows: TGTGCCAGCAGCTTTATGAGCGGGAGCACAGATACGCAGTATTTT. Protein product: CASSFMSGSTDTQYF.

This chain links TRBV6-1 with TRBJ1-5; possible D gene TRBD1, 6 bases. Trimming cost V 2 bases and J 3 bases, with 17 bases left between them. From germline, CDR1 is MNHNS and CDR2 SASEGT. This CDR3 spans 17 amino acids. CDR3 region: CASSEYLAGVNNQPQHF. Written as DNA, the CDR3 is TGTGCCAGCAGTGAATATCTTGCAGGGGTCAACAATCAGCCCCAGCATTTT.

This clonotype was found a few times. CDR3: CASSLGGEGYESYNEQFF. DNA for the CDR3: TGTGCCAGCAGCTTGGGTGGTGAGGGTTACGAATCCTACAATGAGCAGTTCTTC. The chain joins TRBV7-9 to TRBJ2-1; maybe TRBD2 (5 bases). Between the trimmed V and J ends, which lost 3 bases and 1 base, there was a span of 19 bases. Looked up from germline, CDR1 is SEHNR and CDR2 is FQNEAQ (reference sequence). The CDR3 is 18 amino acids. The complete variable domain, with remaining parts taken from reference TRBV7-9 and TRBJ2-1, reads DTGVSQNPRHKITKRGQNVTFRCDPISEHNRLYWYRQTLGQGPEFLTYFQNEAQLEKSRLLSDRFSAERPKGSFSTLEIQRTEQGDSAMYLCASSLGGEGYESYNEQFFGPGTRLTVL.

This sequence joins TRBV5-1 and TRBJ2-5; 8 positions match TRBD2. The length of the CDR3 is 16 residues. Germline V lookup: CDR1 SGHRS, CDR2 YFSETQ. V shed 4 bases and J 2 bases; nucleotides not matched to a gene: 10. CDR3 region: CASSSNPRGGQETQYF. The CDR3 DNA reads TGCGCCAGCAGCAGCAACCCCCGGGGGGGGCAAGAGACCCAGTACTTC.

This clonotype has just a few counts. This chain links TRBV5-4 with TRBJ1-2, with 11 nucleotides matching TRBD1. V lost 4 bases to trimming and J lost 8 bases; unmatched junction nucleotides: 7. The CDR3 is 14 amino acids. Looked up from germline, CDR1 is SGHNT and CDR2 is YYREEE (reference sequence). This chain's CDR3 is CASSKGQGDEGYTF. CDR3 coding DNA: TGTGCCAGCAGCAAGGGACAGGGGGATGAAGGCTACACCTTC. Together with reference TRBV5-4 and TRBJ1-2, the CDR3 gives the full variable domain: ETGVTQSPTHLIKTRGQQVTLRCSSQSGHNTVSWYQQALGQGPQFIFQYYREEENGRGNFPPRFSGLQFPNYSSELNVNALELDDSALYLCASSKGQGDEGYTFGSGTRLTVV.

This clonotype was found once. The J gene is TRBJ2-5, the V gene TRBV10-3; D is uncertain. V lost 8 bases to trimming and J lost 0 bases, with 7 bases between them. Looked up from germline, CDR1 is ENHRY and CDR2 is SYGVKD. The CDR3 contains 12 residues. CDR3 amino acids: CAIAKDQETQYF. The DNA of the CDR3 is TGTGCCATCGCCAAGGACCAAGAGACCCAGTACTTC.

This sequence joins TRBV18 and TRBJ2-1; maybe TRBD2 (6 bases). Germline CDR1 reads KGHSH; CDR2 reads LQKENI. The CDR3 has 15 amino acids. Deletions cut 3 bases from V and 8 bases from J, with 17 bases between. CDR3 loop: CASSPFRDSPDEQFF. Written as DNA, the CDR3 is TGTGCCAGCTCACCCTTTCGGGACTCTCCCGATGAGCAGTTCTTC. Based on the CDR3 plus reference TRBV18 and TRBJ2-1, the full variable domain is NAGVMQNPRHLVRRRGQEARLRCSPMKGHSHVYWYRQLPEEGLKFMVYLQKENIIDESGMPKERFSAEFPKEGPSILRIQQVVRGDSAAYFCASSPFRDSPDEQFFGPGTRLTVL.

This clonotype was counted ten times or more. The chain employs TRBV7-2 and TRBJ2-3; 7 bases line up with TRBD1. The ends lost 5 bases at V and 7 bases at J; junction bases unmatched: 9. Per germline, CDR1 SGHTA and CDR2 FQGNSA. This CDR3 region has 14 residues. In DNA, the CDR3 is TGTGCCAGCAGCGCACAGGGGTTTGGGTATACGCAGTATTTT. Protein product: CASSAQGFGYTQYF. The entire variable domain, with the rest obtained from reference TRBV7-2 and TRBJ2-3, is as follows: GAGVSQSPSNKVTEKGKDVELRCDPISGHTALYWYRQSLGQGLEFLIYFQGNSAPDKSGLPSDRFSAERTGGSVSTLTIQRTQQEDSAVYLCASSAQGFGYTQYFGPGTRLTVL.

The V call is TRBV6-8, the J call TRBJ1-1; 7 nucleotides agree with TRBD1. V lost 7 bases to trimming and J lost 7 bases; unmatched junction nucleotides: 12. CDR3 length: 14 residues. Germline CDR1 MNHGY, CDR2 SAAAGT. The CDR3 is CASTQAGTASEAFF. For the CDR3, the DNA is TGTGCCAGCACCCAAGCCGGGACAGCCAGTGAAGCTTTCTTT.

The rearrangement links TRBV12-3 or TRBV12-4 to TRBJ2-5, with D uncertain. This CDR3 is 15 amino acids long. Trimming pared 3 bases from V and 1 base from J, leaving 12 bases between. The CDR3 bases are TGTGCCAGCAGTTTCGGGTCCGCTTTCCAAGAGACCCAGTACTTC. Protein sequence: CASSFGSAFQETQYF.